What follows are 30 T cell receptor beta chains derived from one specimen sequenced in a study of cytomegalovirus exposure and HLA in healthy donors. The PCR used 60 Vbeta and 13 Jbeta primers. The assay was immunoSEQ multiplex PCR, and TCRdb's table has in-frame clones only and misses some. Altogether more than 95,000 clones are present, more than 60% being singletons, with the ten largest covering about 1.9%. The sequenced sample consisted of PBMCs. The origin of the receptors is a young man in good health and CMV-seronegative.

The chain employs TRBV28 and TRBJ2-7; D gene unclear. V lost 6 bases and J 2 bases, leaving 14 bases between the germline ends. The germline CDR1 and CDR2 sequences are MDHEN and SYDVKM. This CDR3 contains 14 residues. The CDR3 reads CASRLLGETYEQYF. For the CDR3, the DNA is TGTGCCAGCAGGCTGTTAGGAGAAACCTACGAGCAGTACTTC. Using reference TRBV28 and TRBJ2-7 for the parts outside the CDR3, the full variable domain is DVKVTQSSRYLVKRTGEKVFLECVQDMDHENMFWYRQDPGLGLRLIYFSYDVKMKEKGDIPEGYSVSREKKERFSLILESASTNQTSMYLCASRLLGETYEQYFGPGTRLTVT.

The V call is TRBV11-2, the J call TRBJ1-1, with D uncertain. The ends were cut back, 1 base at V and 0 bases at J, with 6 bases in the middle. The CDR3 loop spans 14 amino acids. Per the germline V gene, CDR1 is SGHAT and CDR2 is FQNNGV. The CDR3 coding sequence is TGTGCCAGCAGCTTAGCAGGCGTGAACACTGAAGCTTTCTTT. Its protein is CASSLAGVNTEAFF.

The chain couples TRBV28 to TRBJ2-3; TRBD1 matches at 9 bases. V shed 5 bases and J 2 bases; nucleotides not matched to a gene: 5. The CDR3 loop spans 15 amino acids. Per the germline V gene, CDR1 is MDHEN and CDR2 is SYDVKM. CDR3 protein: CASSADRGNTDTQYF. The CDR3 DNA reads TGTGCCAGCAGTGCTGACAGGGGGAACACAGATACGCAGTATTTT.

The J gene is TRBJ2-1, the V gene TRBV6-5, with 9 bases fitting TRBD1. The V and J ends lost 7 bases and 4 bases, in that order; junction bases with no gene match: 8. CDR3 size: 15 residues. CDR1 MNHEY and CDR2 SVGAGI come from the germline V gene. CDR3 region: CASTQGGTGYNEQFF. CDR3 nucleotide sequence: TGTGCCAGCACCCAAGGAGGGACAGGGTACAATGAGCAGTTCTTC.

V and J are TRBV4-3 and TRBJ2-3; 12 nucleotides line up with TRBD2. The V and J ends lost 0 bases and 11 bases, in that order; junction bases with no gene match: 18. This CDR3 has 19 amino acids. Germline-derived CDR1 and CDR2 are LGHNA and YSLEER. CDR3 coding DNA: TGCGCCAGCAGCCAAGACGCCCTTTCTACTAGCGGGGGGTTGGTGAGGCAGTATTTT. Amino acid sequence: CASSQDALSTSGGLVRQYF.

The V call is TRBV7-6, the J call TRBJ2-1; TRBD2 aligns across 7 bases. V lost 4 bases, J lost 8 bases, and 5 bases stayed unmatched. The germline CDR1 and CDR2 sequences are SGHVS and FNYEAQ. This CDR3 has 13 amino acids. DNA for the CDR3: TGTGCCAGCAGCTCCCCAGGGAGGGATGAGCAGTTCTTC. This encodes CASSSPGRDEQFF. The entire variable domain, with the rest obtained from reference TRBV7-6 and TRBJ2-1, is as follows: GAGVSQSPRYKVTKRGQDVALRCDPISGHVSLYWYRQALGQGPEFLTYFNYEAQQDKSGLPNDRFSAERPEGSISTLTIQRTEQRDSAMYRCASSSPGRDEQFFGPGTRLTVL.

The CDR3 sequence is CASRDRAATNEKLFF. The CDR3 nucleotides are TGTGCCAGTAGGGACAGGGCGGCAACTAATGAAAAACTGTTTTTT. The gene calls are TRBV19 and TRBJ1-4; 8 nucleotides align to TRBD1. Germline-derived CDR1 and CDR2 are LNHDA and SQIVND (reference sequence). CDR3 size: 15 residues. V lost 6 bases, J lost 0 bases, and 3 bases stayed unmatched.

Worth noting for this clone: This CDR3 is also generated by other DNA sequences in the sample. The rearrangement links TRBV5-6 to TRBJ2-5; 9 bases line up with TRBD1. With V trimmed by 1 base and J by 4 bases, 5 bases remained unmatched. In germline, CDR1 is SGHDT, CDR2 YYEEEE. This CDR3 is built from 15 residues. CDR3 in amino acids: CASSLTTGGGETQYF. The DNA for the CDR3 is TGTGCCAGCAGCTTGACAACAGGGGGCGGAGAGACCCAGTACTTC.

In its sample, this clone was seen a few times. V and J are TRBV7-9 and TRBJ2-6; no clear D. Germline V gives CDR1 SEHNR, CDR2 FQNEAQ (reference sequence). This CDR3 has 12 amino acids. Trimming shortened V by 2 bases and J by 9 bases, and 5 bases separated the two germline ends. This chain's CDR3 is CASSLFNNVLTF. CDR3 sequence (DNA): TGTGCCAGCAGCTTATTCAACAACGTCCTGACTTTC.

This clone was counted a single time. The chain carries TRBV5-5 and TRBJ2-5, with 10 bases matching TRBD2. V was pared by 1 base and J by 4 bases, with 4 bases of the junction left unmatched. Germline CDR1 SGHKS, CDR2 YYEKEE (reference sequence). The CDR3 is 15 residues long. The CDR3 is CASSLRSSGGETQYF. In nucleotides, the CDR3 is TGTGCCAGCAGCTTGCGATCTAGCGGGGGAGAGACCCAGTACTTC.

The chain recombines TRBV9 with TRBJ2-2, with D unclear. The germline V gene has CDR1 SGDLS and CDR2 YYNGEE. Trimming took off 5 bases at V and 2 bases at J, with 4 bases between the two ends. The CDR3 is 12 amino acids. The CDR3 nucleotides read TGTGCCAGCAGTACAAACACCGGGGAGCTGTTTTTT. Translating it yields CASSTNTGELFF. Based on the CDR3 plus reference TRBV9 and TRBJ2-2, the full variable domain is DSGVTQTPKHLITATGQRVTLRCSPRSGDLSVYWYQQSLDQGLQFLIQYYNGEERAKGNILERFSAQQFPDLHSELNLSSLELGDSALYFCASSTNTGELFFGEGSRLTVL.

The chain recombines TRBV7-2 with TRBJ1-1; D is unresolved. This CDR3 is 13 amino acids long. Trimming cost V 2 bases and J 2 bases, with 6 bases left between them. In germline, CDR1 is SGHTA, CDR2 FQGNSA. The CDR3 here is CASSLSGNTEAFF. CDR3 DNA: TGTGCCAGCAGCTTAAGCGGAAACACTGAAGCTTTCTTT.

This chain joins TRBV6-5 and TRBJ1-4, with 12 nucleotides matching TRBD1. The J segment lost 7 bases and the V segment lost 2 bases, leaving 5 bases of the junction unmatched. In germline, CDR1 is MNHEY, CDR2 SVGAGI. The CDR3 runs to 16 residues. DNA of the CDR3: TGTGCCAGCAGTTACGGGACAGGGGGCGCAGGTGAAAAACTGTTTTTT. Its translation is CASSYGTGGAGEKLFF.

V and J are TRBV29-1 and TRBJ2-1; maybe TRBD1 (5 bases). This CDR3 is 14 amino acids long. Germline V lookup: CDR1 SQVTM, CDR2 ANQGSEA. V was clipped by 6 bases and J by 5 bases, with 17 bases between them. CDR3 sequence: CSVSRQLNNNEQFF. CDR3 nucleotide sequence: TGCAGCGTGTCCCGACAGCTTAATAACAATGAGCAGTTCTTC.

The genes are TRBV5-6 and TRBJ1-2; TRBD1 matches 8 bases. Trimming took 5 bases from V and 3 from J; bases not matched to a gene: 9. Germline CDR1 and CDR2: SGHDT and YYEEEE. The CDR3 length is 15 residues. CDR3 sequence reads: CASRGTGASHYGYTF. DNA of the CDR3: TGTGCCAGCAGGGGGACAGGTGCCTCCCACTATGGCTACACCTTC.

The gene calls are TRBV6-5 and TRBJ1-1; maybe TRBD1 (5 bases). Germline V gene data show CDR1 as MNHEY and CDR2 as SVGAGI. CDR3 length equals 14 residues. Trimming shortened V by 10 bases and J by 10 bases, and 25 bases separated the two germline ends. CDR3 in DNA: TGTGCCATCGGCCAGCGAGCAGGGCCCCTTGGAGCTTTCTTT. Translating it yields CAIGQRAGPLGAFF.

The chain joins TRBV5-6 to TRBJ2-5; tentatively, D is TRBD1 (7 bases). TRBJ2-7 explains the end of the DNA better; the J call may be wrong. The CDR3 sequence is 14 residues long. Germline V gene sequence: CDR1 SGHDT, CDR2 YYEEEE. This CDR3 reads CASSSRGATYEQYF. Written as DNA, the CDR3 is TGTGCCAGCAGTTCCAGGGGGGCCACCTACGAGCAGTACTTC.

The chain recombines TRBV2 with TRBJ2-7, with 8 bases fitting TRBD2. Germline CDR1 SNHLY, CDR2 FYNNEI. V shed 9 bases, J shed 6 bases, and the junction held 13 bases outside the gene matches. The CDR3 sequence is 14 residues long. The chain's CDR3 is CASILQREWAEQYF. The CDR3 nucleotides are TGTGCCAGTATCCTCCAGCGGGAGTGGGCCGAGCAGTACTTC. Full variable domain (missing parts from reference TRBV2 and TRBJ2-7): EPEVTQTPSHQVTQMGQEVILRCVPISNHLYFYWYRQILGQKVEFLVSFYNNEISEKSEIFDDQFSVERPDGSNFTLKIRSTKLEDSAMYFCASILQREWAEQYFGPGTRLTVT.

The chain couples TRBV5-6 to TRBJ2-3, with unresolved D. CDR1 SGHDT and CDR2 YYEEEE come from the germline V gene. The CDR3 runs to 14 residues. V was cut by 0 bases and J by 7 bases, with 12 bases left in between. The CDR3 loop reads CASSLGSLRNTQYF. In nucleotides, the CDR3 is TGTGCCAGCAGCTTGGGGTCTCTCAGGAATACGCAGTATTTT.

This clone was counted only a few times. The DNA of the CDR3 is TGTGCCAGCGAGGACAGGGGGTATAGTGAAGCTTTCTTT. This gives the protein CASEDRGYSEAFF. The chain uses TRBV19 and TRBJ1-1, with 10 bases aligning to TRBD1. CDR1 is LNHDA and CDR2 is SQIVND in the germline V gene (reference sequence). The CDR3 is 13 amino acids. V lost 9 bases and J lost 7; bases outside the gene matches: 8.

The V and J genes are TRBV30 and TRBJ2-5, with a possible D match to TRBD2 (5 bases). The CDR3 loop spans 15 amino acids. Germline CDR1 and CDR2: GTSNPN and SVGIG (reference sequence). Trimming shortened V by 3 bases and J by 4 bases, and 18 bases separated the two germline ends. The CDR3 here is CAWRGRVLRGETQYF. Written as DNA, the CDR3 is TGTGCCTGGAGGGGGAGAGTCCTCCGGGGAGAGACCCAGTACTTC.

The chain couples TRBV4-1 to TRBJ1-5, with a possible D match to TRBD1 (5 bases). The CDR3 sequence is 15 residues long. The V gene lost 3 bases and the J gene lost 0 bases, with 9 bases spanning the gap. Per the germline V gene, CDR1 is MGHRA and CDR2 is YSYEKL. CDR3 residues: CASSQIRDSNQPQHF. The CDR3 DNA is TGCGCCAGCAGCCAGATCAGGGATAGCAATCAGCCCCAGCATTTT.

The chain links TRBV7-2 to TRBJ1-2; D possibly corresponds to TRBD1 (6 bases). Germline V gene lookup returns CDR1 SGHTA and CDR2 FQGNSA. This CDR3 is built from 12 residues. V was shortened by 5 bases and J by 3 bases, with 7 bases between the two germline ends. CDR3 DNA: TGTGCCAGCAGCGAGGGGGACTATGGCTACACCTTC. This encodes CASSEGDYGYTF.

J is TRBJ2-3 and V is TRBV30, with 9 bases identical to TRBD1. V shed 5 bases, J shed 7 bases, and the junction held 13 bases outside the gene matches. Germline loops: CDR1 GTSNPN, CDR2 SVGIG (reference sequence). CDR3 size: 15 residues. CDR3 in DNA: TGTGCCTGGTTTAGGACGGGACAGGGAGCTAATACGCAGTATTTT. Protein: CAWFRTGQGANTQYF. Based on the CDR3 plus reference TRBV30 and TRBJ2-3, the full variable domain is SQTIHQWPATLVQPVGSPLSLECTVEGTSNPNLYWYRQAAGRGLQLLFYSVGIGQISSEVPQNLSASRPQDRQFILSSKKLLLSDSGFYLCAWFRTGQGANTQYFGPGTRLTVL.

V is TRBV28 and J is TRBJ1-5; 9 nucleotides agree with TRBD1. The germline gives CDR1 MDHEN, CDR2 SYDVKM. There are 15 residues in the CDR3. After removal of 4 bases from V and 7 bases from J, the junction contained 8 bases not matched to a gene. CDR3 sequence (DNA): TGTGCCAGCAGTTCGGACAGGGGAGCCGGACAGCCCCAGCATTTT. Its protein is CASSSDRGAGQPQHF. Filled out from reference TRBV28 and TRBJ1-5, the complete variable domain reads DVKVTQSSRYLVKRTGEKVFLECVQDMDHENMFWYRQDPGLGLRLIYFSYDVKMKEKGDIPEGYSVSREKKERFSLILESASTNQTSMYLCASSSDRGAGQPQHFGDGTRLSIL.

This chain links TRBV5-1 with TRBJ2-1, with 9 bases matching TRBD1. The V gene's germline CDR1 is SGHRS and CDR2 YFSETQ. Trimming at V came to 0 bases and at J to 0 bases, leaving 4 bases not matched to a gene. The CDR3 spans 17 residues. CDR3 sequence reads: CASSLEGQGSSYNEQFF. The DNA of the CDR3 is TGCGCCAGCAGCTTGGAGGGACAGGGTAGCTCCTACAATGAGCAGTTCTTC.

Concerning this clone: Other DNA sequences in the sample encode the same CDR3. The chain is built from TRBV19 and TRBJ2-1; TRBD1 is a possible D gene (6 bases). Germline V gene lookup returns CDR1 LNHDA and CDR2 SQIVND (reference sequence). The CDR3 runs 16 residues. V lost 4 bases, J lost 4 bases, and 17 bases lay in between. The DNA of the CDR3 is TGTGCCAGTAGTACGCCCCTAGGGGGTGGGTACAATGAGCAGTTCTTC. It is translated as CASSTPLGGGYNEQFF.

CDR3 nucleotide sequence: TGTGCCAGCAGCCAAGACAGGGGGCAATGGGAGACCCAGTACTTC. Protein product: CASSQDRGQWETQYF. The chain employs TRBV11-2 and TRBJ2-5; TRBD1 agrees at 10 bases. The germline CDR1 and CDR2 sequences are SGHAT and FQNNGV. The CDR3 has 15 amino acids. Trimming took 5 bases from V and 5 from J; bases not matched to a gene: 8.

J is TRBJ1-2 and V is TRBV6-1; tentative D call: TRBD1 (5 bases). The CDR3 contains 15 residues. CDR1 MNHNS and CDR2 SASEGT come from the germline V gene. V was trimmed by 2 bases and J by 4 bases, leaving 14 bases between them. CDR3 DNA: TGTGCCAGCAGTGAATTTGGGGGGATGGGCTATGGCTACACCTTC. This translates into CASSEFGGMGYGYTF.

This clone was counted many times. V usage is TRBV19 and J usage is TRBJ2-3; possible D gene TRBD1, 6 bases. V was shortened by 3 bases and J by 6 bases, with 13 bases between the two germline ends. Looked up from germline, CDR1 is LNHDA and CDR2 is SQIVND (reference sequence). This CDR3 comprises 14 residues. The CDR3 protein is CASSISFTGDTQYF. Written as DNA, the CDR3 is TGTGCCAGTAGTATCTCCTTCACAGGGGATACGCAGTATTTT. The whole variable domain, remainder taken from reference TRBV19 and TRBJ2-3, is DGGITQSPKYLFRKEGQNVTLSCEQNLNHDAMYWYRQDPGQGLRLIYYSQIVNDFQKGDIAEGYSVSREKKESFPLTVTSAQKNPTAFYLCASSISFTGDTQYFGPGTRLTVL.